This T cell receptor (beta chain) was retrieved from a study of T cell changes during pregnancy in multiple sclerosis. The assay was immunoSEQ multiplex PCR, and TCRdb's table has in-frame clones only and misses some. The sample has around 85,000 clones, approximately 90% seen once. V dropped 0 bases and J dropped 9; count of bases not matched to a gene: 14. The CDR3 has 17 residues. CDR1 and CDR2 from the germline V gene are SGHNT and YYREEE (reference sequence). The receptor's source is a female donor in good health, serving as a control in a pregnancy study. Some clones in this sample may be carry-over from other donors' samples. This chain links TRBV5-4 with TRBJ2-1, with 8 nucleotides matching TRBD2. This specimen consisted of PBMCs, obtained in the first trimester of pregnancy. The CDR3 DNA follows: TGTGCCAGCAGCTTGGCCGACGGACTAGCCCGGGTTGGTGAGCAGTTCTTC. This codes for CASSLADGLARVGEQFF.